The T cell receptor beta chain described here comes from a study of T cell repertoires in cytomegalovirus infection. Study details: CMV infection plus the matching HLA type was flagged by public TCR beta signatures.

CDR3 length: 14 residues. The germline gives CDR1 LNHDA, CDR2 SQIVND (reference sequence). V was clipped by 7 bases and J by 5 bases, with 15 bases between them. The study's findings and limits: Identification of carriers of CMV plus the relevant HLA was achieved through cumulative public TCR beta family frequency.

TCRdb redid the calling of the reads with MiXCR, one entry per CDR3 protein. The sample comprises 150,000 or so distinct CDR3 sequences, about 6% of which are singletons, and about a sixth rests with the top ten. The sample holds many counts of this clonotype. Its target is unknown. The source of this sequence is a human donor in good health (CMV status not recorded). Some clones in this sample may be carry-over from other donors' samples. The sample was PBMCs. The chain has TRBV19 and TRBJ2-1; D is undetermined. The CDR3 sequence is CASTRSGRNNEQFF. The CDR3 nucleotides are TGTGCCAGTACCAGGAGTGGGCGAAACAATGAGCAGTTCTTC.